The text below deals with one T cell receptor beta chain. The target of this receptor is not known. No quality values exist for individual bases; no much larger clone is one base distant. The sample comes from a study of cytomegalovirus exposure and HLA in healthy donors (dated by TCRdb to between 2016 and 2019). For the study in its entirety: An earlier analysis of more than 550 of the donors reported 276 Gb of sequence data and roughly 120 million unique TCR beta sequences obtained from about 180 million T cells. In a later genetic analysis, genome-wide SNP genotypes for about three fifths of the roughly 670 donors were used, and that subset was treated as a discovery cohort. The study profiled the T cell repertoires of more than 500 subjects by immunosequencing and related them to cytomegalovirus serostatus. To predict cytomegalovirus infection status, the study combined high-throughput TCR immunosequencing, statistical association of individual TCRs with disease status, and machine learning. About 280 gigabases of sequencing data and tens of millions of unique TCR sequences were included in an early release covering 500 to 750 HLA-typed donors. Across about 370 genotyped donors of the cohort, an average of roughly 250,000 unique TCR beta nucleotide sequences per donor were sequenced, and 15% to 20% of those sequences were non-productive. All discovery cohort repertoires had been generated using a single sequencing platform. Donor age, sex, ethnicity and CMV serostatus were compiled together with the repertoire data. HLA typing included class I and class II loci at four-digit resolution. The later analysis used no new phenotypic data to find candidate immune exposures, relying instead on TCR beta sequences and their occurrence across donors. In an earlier analysis of roughly 580 of the donors, high-throughput TCR beta sequencing was used to judge whether each TCR beta V gene segment behaved as functional or pseudogenic. Five DR-DQ haplotypes were handled as single units for association and clustering because linkage in the cohort was strong. Of the 300 to 500 genotyped donors, 80% to 90% were placed in the genetic ancestry cluster associated with self-reported Caucasian donors. The study aimed to test whether signatures of past pathogen exposure could be identified by cataloging public T cell receptors. In a later analysis, previously published TCR beta repertoires from 550 to 750 donors were re-analyzed and high-resolution HLA genotyping was added so that TCR occurrence patterns could be studied. A separate validation cohort of over a hundred different subjects was used in addition to the 666-subject first cohort. The number of donors typed differed by locus, with roughly 629-640 for A, B, C, DRB1 and DQB1, more than 500 for DQA1, 600 to 610 for DPA1, and over 400 for DPB1.

V loses 4 bases of germline sequence and J loses 5 bases, and the interval between the two ends is 17 bases. From the cysteine up to the phenylalanine, the CDR3 has a length of 15 residues. Of all the DNA, just the CDR3 is kept, 45 bases in frame from base 1. The germline V gene gives CDR1 as MNHEY and CDR2 as SVGAGI. Results and caveats for the whole study, not just this receptor: The authors suggested that the approach could potentially be generalized to other disease states and immunological phenotypes. A further reported finding was that TCR beta sequences accurately predicted the HLA-A and HLA-B alleles for most subjects in the first cohort. Some IMGT-functional V segments, including TRBV6-2 and TRBV6-3, could not be told apart with the 87-base-pair reads, so those segments were excluded. A cluster of highly shared sequence variants was judged likely to represent a technical artifact of the sequencing pipeline. According to a later analysis, TCR association rates differed among HLA loci, with DRB1 alleles showing the most associated TCRs and HLA-C alleles showing the fewest. The study listed around 160 TCR beta chains as associated with cytomegalovirus. Across donors, most TCR sequences were observed very rarely, whereas some public TCRs were present in many individuals. CMV serostatus was the only immune exposure information available for the cohort. Most CMV-associated TCR beta chains appeared to be HLA-restricted in a later analysis, and the HLA associations seemed to be driven largely by CMV exposure. Assigning TCR associations to individual alleles was difficult when HLA alleles, especially DR and DQ, strongly co-occurred. A later analysis associated approximately 17,000 TCR beta sequences with specific HLA alleles at a false discovery rate of 0.05. According to a later genetic analysis, donors in an Asian-associated ancestry cluster had fewer N-insertions in productive TCRs than the approximately 650-donor mean. Compared with equally common non-associated chains, HLA-associated TCR beta chains in a later analysis were more clonally expanded and had lower generation probabilities. Correlated functional status among segregating V segments might be attributable to linkage disequilibrium, but an unknown experimental factor could not be ruled out. In a later genetic analysis, a missense DCLRE1C variant was associated with V-gene and J-gene trimming of TCR beta chains, and the association was replicated in an independent cohort. The earlier analysis of 587 of the donors excluded approximately 15 rarely observed V segments, including chromosome 9 orphons, because counts were too low. This cohort had only TCR beta chains sequenced, and the lack of alpha or paired-chain data limited which features could be detected. Because HLA typing was unavailable for some donors at each locus, only the typed subset was used in association tests. A few of the identified cytomegalovirus-associated TCR beta chains were confirmed in vitro to be specific for cytomegalovirus antigens. The presence/absence analyses assumed that sequencing depth was roughly uniform across donors, and that assumption may not be true. A later analysis reported that several top co-occurrence clusters appeared linked to parvovirus B19, influenza, CMV and Epstein-Barr virus. In both the original and validation cohorts, the classifier was reported to diagnose cytomegalovirus status with high specificity and sensitivity. Broadly in line with IMGT annotations, most TCR beta V segments showed up in productive rearrangements about 90% or about 30% of the time in an earlier analysis of approximately 600 of the donors.

The protocol used for the library was the immunoSEQ multiplex PCR assay. For the multiplex PCR, a mixture combining 60 forward primers for TCR Vbeta segments and 13 reverse primers for TCR Jbeta segments was used. The CDR3 region of rearranged TCR beta genes was amplified from genomic DNA with a multiplex PCR assay. Amplified TCR beta libraries were sequenced as 87-base-pair reads on the Illumina HiSeq System. Under the source paper's analysis protocol: In a later analysis, about 80 million unique TCR beta chains were counted across the roughly 670 repertoires, and around 10 million of these chains were shared by at least two donors. Raw reads were error-corrected and collapsed into unique sequences with a nearest-neighbor algorithm that merged closely related sequences to remove PCR and sequencing errors. Alignment of CDR3 sequences to IMGT reference sequences was used to assign V, D and J gene segments. Each retained sequence needed at least a six-nucleotide match to both a V gene segment and a J gene segment. Rearrangements were classified as productive when the CDR3 lacked stop codons and remained in frame with V and J, and all other rearrangements were classified as non-productive. CDR3 was defined by IMGT convention, running from the second conserved V-encoded cysteine to the conserved J-encoded phenylalanine. Sequences without an unambiguous match to a single V gene segment were excluded from the earlier analysis of almost 600 of the donors. An earlier analysis of a few hundred of the donors called V segments functional above 56.7% productive rearrangements and segregating when the between-donor standard deviation exceeded 5%. A statistical classification framework was built for diagnosing cytomegalovirus status from the catalog of TCR beta chain sequences. A later analysis assigned V and J genes by comparing TCR nucleotide sequences with IMGT/GENE-DB human TR gene sequences. A later analysis assigned CDR3 sequences and most-parsimonious VDJ recombination scenarios with the TCRdist pipeline. In a later analysis, each TCR beta chain was defined by its CDR3 amino acid sequence together with its V-gene family, and reads lacking a unique V-gene family were excluded. To address suspected cross-contamination and a sequencing artifact, a later analysis removed a few hundred highly shared, low-generation-probability nucleotide sequences. In a later analysis, a clonal expansion index for each public chain was calculated from normalized within-repertoire ranks of inferred template counts. A later analysis computed generation probabilities with a VDJ recombination model fitted to out-of-frame rearrangements, and checked the results against IGoR. A later analysis scored TCR-TCR, TCR-HLA and TCR-CMV co-occurrence with hypergeometric tests, applying a repertoire-size bias correction to TCR pairs. A later analysis estimated false discovery rates by permuting HLA or CMV assignments 20 times. A later analysis grouped co-occurring TCRs with DBSCAN, adding TCRdist sequence similarity when clustering within HLA-allele-positive subsets. Co-occurrence clustering excluded repertoires with fewer than 30,000 or more than 120,000 public chains, plus five with anomalous nucleotide sharing. TCRdb carries this immuneACCESS record with in-frame sequences only. Its versions omit some clonotypes, under half of them owing to an unresolved V gene in the studies checked, with the rest unexplained. For V, J and clone size, that table is used; D and trimming come from the DNA. This sample lists 140,000 or so clones; 65% to 80% were detected once. 1.5% to 2% of the sample rests with the top ten.

The cohort comprised hundreds of healthy bone marrow donors. At the time of sampling, every cohort member was nominally healthy, though immune exposures that went unrecorded were likely present. The donor was CMV seronegative and belonged to the group of 352 seronegative cohort members. A peripheral blood sample was collected from each donor, and TCR beta sequencing was performed on peripheral blood mononuclear cells. Genomic DNA was extracted from the blood cell samples with the Qiagen DNeasy Blood Extraction Kit. The sample consisted of PBMCs. The receptor was isolated from a woman aged 25 to 45 in good health and CMV-seronegative. Recombination joined TRBV6-5 with TRBJ1-1; the D gene is perhaps TRBD1, from 5 matching bases. CDR3 region: CASSSPGLTRTEAFF. The nucleotide sequence is given as TGTGCCAGCAGTTCTCCGGGACTTACGAGGACTGAAGCTTTCTTT.